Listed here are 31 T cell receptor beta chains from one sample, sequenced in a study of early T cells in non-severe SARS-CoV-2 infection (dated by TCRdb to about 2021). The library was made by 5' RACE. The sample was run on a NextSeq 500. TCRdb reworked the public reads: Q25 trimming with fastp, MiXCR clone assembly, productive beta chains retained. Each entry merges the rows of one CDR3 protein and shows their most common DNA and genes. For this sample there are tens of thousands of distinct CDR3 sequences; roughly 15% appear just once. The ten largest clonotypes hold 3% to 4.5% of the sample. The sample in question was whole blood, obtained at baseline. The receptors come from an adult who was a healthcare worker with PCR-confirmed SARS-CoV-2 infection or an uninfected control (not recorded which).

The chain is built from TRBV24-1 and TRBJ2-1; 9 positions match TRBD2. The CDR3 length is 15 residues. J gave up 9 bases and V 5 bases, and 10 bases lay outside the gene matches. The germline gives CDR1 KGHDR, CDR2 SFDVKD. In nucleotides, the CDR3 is TGTGCCACCAGTGGGGCGCGGGAGGGCCATATTGAGCAGTTCTTC. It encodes CATSGAREGHIEQFF.

DNA of the CDR3: TGCGCCAGCAGCCCGGGACTAGCGGGAGTACAAGGGGAGCTGTTTTTT. Its translation is CASSPGLAGVQGELFF. The rearrangement links TRBV5-1 to TRBJ2-2; TRBD2 matches 14 bases. Germline CDR1 and CDR2: SGHRS and YFSETQ. Losses at the gene ends were 4 bases for V and 8 bases for J; bases not matched to a gene: 7. This CDR3 comprises 16 residues. Full variable domain (missing parts from reference TRBV5-1 and TRBJ2-2): KAGVTQTPRYLIKTRGQQVTLSCSPISGHRSVSWYQQTPGQGLQFLFEYFSETQRNKGNFPGRFSGRQFSNSRSEMNVSTLELGDSALYLCASSPGLAGVQGELFFGEGSRLTVL.

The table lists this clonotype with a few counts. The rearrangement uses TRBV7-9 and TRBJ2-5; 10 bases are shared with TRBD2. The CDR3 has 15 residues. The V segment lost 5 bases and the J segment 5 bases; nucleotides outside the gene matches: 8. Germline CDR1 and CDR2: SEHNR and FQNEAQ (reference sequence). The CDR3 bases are TGTGCCAGCAGCACAAGCGGGAGGGTTGAGGAGACCCAGTACTTC. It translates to CASSTSGRVEETQYF.

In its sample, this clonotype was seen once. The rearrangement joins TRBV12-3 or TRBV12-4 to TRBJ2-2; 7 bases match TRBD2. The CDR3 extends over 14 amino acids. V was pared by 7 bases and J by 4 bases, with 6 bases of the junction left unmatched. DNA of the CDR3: TGTGCCAGCATATCTACGGGGGGCACCGGGGAGCTGTTTTTT. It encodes CASISTGGTGELFF.

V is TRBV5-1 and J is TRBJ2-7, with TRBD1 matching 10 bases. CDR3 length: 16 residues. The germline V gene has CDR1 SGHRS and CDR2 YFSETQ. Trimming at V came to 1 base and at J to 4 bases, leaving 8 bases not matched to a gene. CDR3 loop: CASSLPLTGGWYEQYF. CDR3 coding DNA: TGCGCCAGCAGCTTGCCCCTGACAGGGGGCTGGTACGAGCAGTACTTC. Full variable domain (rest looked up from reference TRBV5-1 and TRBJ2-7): KAGVTQTPRYLIKTRGQQVTLSCSPISGHRSVSWYQQTPGQGLQFLFEYFSETQRNKGNFPGRFSGRQFSNSRSEMNVSTLELGDSALYLCASSLPLTGGWYEQYFGPGTRLTVT.

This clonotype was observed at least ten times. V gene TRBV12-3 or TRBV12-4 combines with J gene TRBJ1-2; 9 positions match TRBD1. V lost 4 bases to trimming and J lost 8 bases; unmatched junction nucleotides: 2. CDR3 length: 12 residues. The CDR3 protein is CASSSTGGGYTF. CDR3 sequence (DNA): TGTGCCAGCAGTTCCACAGGGGGCGGCTACACCTTC.

The CDR3 bases are TGTGCCAGCAGCTTTCCGGGACAGAATGAAAAACTGTTTTTT. Protein: CASSFPGQNEKLFF. V and J are TRBV3-1 and TRBJ1-4; the match to TRBD1 covers 7 bases. This CDR3 is 14 amino acids long. Germline values: CDR1 LGHDT, CDR2 YNNKEL (reference sequence). J gave up 5 bases and V 5 bases, and 5 bases lay outside the gene matches.

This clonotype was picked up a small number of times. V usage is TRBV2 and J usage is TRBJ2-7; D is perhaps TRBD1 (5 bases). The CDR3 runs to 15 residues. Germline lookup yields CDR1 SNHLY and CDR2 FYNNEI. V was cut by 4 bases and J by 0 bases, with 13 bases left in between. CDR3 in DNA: TGTGCCAGCAGTGGACAGCTTTCGAACTCCTACGAGCAGTACTTC. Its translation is CASSGQLSNSYEQYF.

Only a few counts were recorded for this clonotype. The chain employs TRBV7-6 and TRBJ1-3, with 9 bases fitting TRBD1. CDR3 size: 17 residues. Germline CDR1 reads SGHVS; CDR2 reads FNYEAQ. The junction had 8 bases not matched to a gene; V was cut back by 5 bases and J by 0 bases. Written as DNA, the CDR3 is TGTGCCAGCAGCCTTCGGACAGGGGCTTCCTCTGGAAACACCATATATTTT. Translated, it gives CASSLRTGASSGNTIYF.

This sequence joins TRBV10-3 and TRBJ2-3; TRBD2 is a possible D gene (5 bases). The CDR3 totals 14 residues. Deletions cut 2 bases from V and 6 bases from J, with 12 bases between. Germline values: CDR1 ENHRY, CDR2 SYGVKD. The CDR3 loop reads CAISEGRRTDTQYF. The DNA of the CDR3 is TGTGCCATCAGTGAGGGCAGGAGGACTGATACGCAGTATTTT.

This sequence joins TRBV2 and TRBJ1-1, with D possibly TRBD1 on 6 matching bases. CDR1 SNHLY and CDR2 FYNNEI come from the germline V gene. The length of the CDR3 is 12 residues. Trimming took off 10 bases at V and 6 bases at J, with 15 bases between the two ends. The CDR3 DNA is TGTGCCACGACAGGAGCCGGCGCTGAAGCTTTCTTT. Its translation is CATTGAGAEAFF.

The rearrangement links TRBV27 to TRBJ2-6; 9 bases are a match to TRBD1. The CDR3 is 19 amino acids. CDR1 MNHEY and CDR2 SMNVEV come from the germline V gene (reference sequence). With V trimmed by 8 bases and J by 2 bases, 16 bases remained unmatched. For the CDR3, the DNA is TGTGCCAGCGGCGGTCCGGAGGGGACAGGGACGGCTGGGGCCAACGTCCTGACTTTC. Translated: CASGGPEGTGTAGANVLTF.

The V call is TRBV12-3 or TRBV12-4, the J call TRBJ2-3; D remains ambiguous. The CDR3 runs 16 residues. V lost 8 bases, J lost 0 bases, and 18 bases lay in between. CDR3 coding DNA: TGTGCCAGCGGTTCCCTCGGAGCGCTTAGCACAGATACGCAGTATTTT. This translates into CASGSLGALSTDTQYF.

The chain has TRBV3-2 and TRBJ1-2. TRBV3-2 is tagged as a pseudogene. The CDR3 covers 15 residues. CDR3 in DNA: TGTGCCAGCAGCCAAGCTGTAGGGAAGAACTATGGCTACACCTTC. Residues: CASSQAVGKNYGYTF.

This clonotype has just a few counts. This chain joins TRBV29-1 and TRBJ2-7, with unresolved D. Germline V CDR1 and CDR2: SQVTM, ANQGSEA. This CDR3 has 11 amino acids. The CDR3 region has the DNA TGCATCCCCCCGGATGACTTGGAGCAGTACTTC. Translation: CIPPDDLEQYF.

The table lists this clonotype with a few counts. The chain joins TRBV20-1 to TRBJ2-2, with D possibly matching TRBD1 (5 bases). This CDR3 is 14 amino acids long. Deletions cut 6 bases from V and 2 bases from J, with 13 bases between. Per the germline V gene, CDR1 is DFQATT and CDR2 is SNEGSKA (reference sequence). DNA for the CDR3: TGCAGTGCCCGTGGGCAGGGAAACACCGGGGAGCTGTTTTTT. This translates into CSARGQGNTGELFF.

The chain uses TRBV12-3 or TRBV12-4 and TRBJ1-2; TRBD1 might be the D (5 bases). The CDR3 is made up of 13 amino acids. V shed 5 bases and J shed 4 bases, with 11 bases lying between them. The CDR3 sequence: CASSNGTFYGYTF. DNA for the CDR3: TGTGCCAGCAGTAACGGGACCTTCTATGGCTACACCTTC.

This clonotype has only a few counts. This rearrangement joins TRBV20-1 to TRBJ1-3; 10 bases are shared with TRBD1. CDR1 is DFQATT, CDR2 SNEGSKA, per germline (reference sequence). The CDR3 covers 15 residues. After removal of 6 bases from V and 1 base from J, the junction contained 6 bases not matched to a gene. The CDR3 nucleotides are TGCAGTGCGAGGGGGGACAGGGGATCTGGAAACACCATATATTTT. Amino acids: CSARGDRGSGNTIYF.

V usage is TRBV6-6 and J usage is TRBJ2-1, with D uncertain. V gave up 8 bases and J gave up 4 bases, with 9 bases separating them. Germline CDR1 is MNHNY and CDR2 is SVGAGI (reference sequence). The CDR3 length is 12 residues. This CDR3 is CASPSSYNEQFF. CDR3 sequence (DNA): TGTGCCAGCCCCTCTTCGTACAATGAGCAGTTCTTC.

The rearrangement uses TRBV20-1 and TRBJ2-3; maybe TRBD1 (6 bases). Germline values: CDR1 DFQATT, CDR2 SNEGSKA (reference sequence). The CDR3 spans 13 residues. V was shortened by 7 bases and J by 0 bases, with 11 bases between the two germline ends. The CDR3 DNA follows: TGCAGTGTCGAGGGACATAGCACAGATACGCAGTATTTT. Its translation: CSVEGHSTDTQYF.

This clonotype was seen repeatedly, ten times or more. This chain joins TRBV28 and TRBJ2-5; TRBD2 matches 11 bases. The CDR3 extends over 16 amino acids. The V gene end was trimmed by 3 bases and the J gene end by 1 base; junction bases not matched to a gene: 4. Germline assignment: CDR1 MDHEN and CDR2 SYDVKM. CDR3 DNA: TGTGCCAGCAGTTTGTTTAGCGGGGGGGGCCAAGAGACCCAGTACTTC. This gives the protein CASSLFSGGGQETQYF.

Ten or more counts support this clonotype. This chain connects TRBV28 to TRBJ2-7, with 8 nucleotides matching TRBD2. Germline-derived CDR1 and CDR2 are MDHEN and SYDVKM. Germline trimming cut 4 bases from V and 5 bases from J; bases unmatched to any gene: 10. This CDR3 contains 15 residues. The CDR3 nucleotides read TGTGCCAGCAGTTCCCGCCGGGGGGGCAGAGACGAGCAGTACTTC. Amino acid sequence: CASSSRRGGRDEQYF. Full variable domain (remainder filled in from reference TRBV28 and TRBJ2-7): DVKVTQSSRYLVKRTGEKVFLECVQDMDHENMFWYRQDPGLGLRLIYFSYDVKMKEKGDIPEGYSVSREKKERFSLILESASTNQTSMYLCASSSRRGGRDEQYFGPGTRLTVT.

CDR3 in DNA: TGTGCCAGCAGCTTACAAGCGGGAGTACACAATGAGCAGTTCTTC. Its protein is CASSLQAGVHNEQFF. The genes are TRBV7-9 and TRBJ2-1, with 8 bases aligning to TRBD2. Per germline, CDR1 SEHNR and CDR2 FQNEAQ (reference sequence). The CDR3 runs 15 residues. Losses at the gene ends were 2 bases for V and 5 bases for J; bases not matched to a gene: 5.

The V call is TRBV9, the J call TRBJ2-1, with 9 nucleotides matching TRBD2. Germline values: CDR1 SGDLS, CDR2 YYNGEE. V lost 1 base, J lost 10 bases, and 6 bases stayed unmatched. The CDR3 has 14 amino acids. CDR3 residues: CASSVIASGEEQFF. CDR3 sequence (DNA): TGTGCCAGCAGCGTAATCGCTAGCGGGGAGGAGCAGTTCTTC.

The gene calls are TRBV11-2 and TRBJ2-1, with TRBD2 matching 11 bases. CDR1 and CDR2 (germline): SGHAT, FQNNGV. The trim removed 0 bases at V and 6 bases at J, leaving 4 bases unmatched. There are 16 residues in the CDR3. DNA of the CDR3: TGTGCCAGCAGCTTAGAACTAGCGGGAGTGGGCAATGAGCAGTTCTTC. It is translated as CASSLELAGVGNEQFF.

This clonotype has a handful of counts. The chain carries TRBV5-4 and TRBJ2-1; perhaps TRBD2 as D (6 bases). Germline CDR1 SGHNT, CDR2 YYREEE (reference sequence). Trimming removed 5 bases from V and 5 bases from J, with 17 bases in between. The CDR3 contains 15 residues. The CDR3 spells CASRAGLREDNEQFF. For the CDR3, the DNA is TGTGCCAGCAGGGCGGGACTCCGGGAAGACAATGAGCAGTTCTTC. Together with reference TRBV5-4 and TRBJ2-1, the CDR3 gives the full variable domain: ETGVTQSPTHLIKTRGQQVTLRCSSQSGHNTVSWYQQALGQGPQFIFQYYREEENGRGNFPPRFSGLQFPNYSSELNVNALELDDSALYLCASRAGLREDNEQFFGPGTRLTVL.

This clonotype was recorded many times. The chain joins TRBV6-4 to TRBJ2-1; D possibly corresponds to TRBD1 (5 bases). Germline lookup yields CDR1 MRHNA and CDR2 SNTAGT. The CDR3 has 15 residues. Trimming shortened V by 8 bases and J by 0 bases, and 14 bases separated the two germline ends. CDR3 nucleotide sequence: TGTGCCAGCGGTCGCCAGGGTAGCTCCTACAATGAGCAGTTCTTC. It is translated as CASGRQGSSYNEQFF.

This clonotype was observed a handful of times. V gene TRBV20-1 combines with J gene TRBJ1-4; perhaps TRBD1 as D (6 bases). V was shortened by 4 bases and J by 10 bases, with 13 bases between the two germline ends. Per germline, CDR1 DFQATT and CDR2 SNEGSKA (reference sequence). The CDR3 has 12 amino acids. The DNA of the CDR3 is TGCAGTGCTATGGCCGGGGGCGGAAAACTGTTTTTT. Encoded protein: CSAMAGGGKLFF.

The CDR3 is CASSPLAGGFDEQFF. DNA for the CDR3: TGCGCCAGCAGCCCACTAGCGGGAGGGTTCGATGAGCAGTTCTTC. The chain employs TRBV5-1 and TRBJ2-1, with 13 bases matching TRBD2. V shed 4 bases, J shed 8 bases, and the junction held 6 bases outside the gene matches. The CDR3 runs to 15 residues. CDR1 and CDR2 (germline): SGHRS, YFSETQ. The full variable domain, in which reference TRBV5-1 and TRBJ2-1 provide the parts outside the CDR3, is KAGVTQTPRYLIKTRGQQVTLSCSPISGHRSVSWYQQTPGQGLQFLFEYFSETQRNKGNFPGRFSGRQFSNSRSEMNVSTLELGDSALYLCASSPLAGGFDEQFFGPGTRLTVL.

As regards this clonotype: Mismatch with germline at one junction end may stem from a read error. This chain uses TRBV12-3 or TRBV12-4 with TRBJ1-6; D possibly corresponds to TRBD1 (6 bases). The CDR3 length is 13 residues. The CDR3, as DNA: TGTGCCACCAGAGGACAGTTAAATTCGCCCCTCCACTTT. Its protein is CATRGQLNSPLHF.

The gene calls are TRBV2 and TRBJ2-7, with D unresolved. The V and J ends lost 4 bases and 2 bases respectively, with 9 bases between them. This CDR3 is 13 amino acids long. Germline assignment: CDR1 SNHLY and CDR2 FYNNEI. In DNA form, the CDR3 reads TGTGCCAGCAGTGTGGCAGGACCCTACGAGCAGTACTTC. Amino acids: CASSVAGPYEQYF.